One sample yielded the 3 T cell receptor beta chains listed below, sequenced in a study of cytomegalovirus exposure and HLA in healthy donors. Use of 60 Vbeta and 13 Jbeta primers characterized the PCR. Sequencing was performed with immunoSEQ multiplex PCR; in TCRdb, only in-frame clones are kept and a portion is missing. The data contain approximately 130,000 clones, 80% to 90% of them singletons. Sequenced input: PBMCs. The source is a woman aged 25 to 39 in good health and CMV-seronegative.

This clone was detected once. The CDR3 DNA follows: TGCGCCAGCAGCCAACAGGCTCTAGCGGGAGGGCCAGATACGCAGTATTTT. Encoded protein: CASSQQALAGGPDTQYF. This chain joins TRBV4-1 and TRBJ2-3, with TRBD2 matching 12 bases. This CDR3 is built from 17 residues. CDR1 and CDR2 from the germline V gene are MGHRA and YSYEKL. J lost 4 bases, V lost 2 bases, and 7 bases had no gene match.

This clone came up once. The V call is TRBV5-1, the J call TRBJ1-2, with 10 bases lining up with TRBD1. Germline CDR1 is SGHRS and CDR2 is YFSETQ. CDR3 length: 14 residues. After removal of 0 bases from V and 8 bases from J, the junction contained 4 bases not matched to a gene. The CDR3 region is CASSLGQGARGYTF. In DNA, the CDR3 is TGCGCCAGCAGCTTGGGACAGGGGGCGCGAGGCTACACCTTC.

The chain links TRBV7-2 to TRBJ2-1, with 9 bases aligning to TRBD1. V gave up 4 bases and J gave up 5 bases; unmatched junction bases: 3. The CDR3 length is 14 residues. CDR1 and CDR2 (germline): SGHTA, FQGNSA. The DNA for the CDR3 is TGTGCCAGCAGCTCCGGACAGGGGAACAATGAGCAGTTCTTC. This translates into CASSSGQGNNEQFF.